This T cell receptor (beta chain) was captured by sequencing in a study of blood T cell repertoires in COVID-19. About the research overall: The United States, Italy and Spain were the sources of the acute and convalescent COVID-19 samples. Sample material is recorded as cDNA or gDNA derived from T cells, B-cell-depleted T cells, or PBMCs.

Per the original data handling: Estimation of nucleated cell counts was performed using reference gene primer amplification. Some clones are missing from TCRdb's copy, which holds only in-frame ones; the method was immunoSEQ multiplex PCR. Clone size and V and J calls were adopted from that table, with D and trimming inferred from the DNA. The sample lists approximately 280,000 clones; about nine tenths were seen once. This clonotype was sampled from a man between 50 and 59 years old with acute or convalescent COVID-19. Sample: peripheral blood.

The CDR3 here is CASSFGQGDGYTF. The DNA of the CDR3 is TGTGCCAGCAGTTTCGGACAGGGGGATGGCTACACCTTC. V gene TRBV6-5 combines with J gene TRBJ1-2; 10 bases line up with TRBD1. CDR1 is MNHEY, CDR2 SVGAGI, per germline. The CDR3 spans 13 residues. Trimming cost V 4 bases and J 6 bases; bases outside gene matches: 2.